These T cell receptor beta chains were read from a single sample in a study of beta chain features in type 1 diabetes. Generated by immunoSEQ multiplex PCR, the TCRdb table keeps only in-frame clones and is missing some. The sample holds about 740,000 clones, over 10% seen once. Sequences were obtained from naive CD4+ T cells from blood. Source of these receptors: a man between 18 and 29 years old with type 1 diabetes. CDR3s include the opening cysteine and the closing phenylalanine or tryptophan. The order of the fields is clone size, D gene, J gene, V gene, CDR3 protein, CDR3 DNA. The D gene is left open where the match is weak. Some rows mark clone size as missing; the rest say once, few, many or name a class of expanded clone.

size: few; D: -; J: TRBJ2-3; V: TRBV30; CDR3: CAWSVLQFTDTQYF; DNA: TGTGCCTGGAGTGTACTCCAGTTCACAGATACGCAGTATTTT
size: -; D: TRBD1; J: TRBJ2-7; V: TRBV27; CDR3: CASSPGTVSYEQYF; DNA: TGTGCCAGCAGTCCCGGGACAGTCTCCTACGAGCAGTACTTC
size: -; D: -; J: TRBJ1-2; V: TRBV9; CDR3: CASSVGGAGYTF; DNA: TGTGCCAGCAGCGTAGGAGGGGCCGGCTACACCTTC
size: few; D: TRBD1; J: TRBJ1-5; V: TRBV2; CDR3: CASSQGGSNQPQHF; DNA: TGTGCCAGCAGTCAGGGGGGCAGCAATCAGCCCCAGCATTTT
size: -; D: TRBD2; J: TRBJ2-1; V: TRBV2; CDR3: CASSDGRGSYNEQFF; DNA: TGTGCCAGCAGTGACGGGCGGGGGTCCTACAATGAGCAGTTCTTC
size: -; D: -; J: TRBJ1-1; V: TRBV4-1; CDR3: CASSQENGGGAGIDTEAFF; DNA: TGCGCCAGCAGCCAAGAGAATGGTGGGGGCGCGGGAATCGACACTGAAGCTTTCTTT
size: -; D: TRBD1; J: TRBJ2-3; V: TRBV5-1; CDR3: CASSLEGTGGRDTQYF; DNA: TGCGCCAGCAGCTTGGAAGGGACAGGGGGCAGGGATACGCAGTATTTT
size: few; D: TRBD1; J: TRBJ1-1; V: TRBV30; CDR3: CAWCTGDTEAFF; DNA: TGTGCCTGGTGTACAGGGGACACTGAAGCTTTCTTT
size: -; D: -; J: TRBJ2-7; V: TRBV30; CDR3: CAWSRTVSYEQYF; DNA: TGTGCCTGGAGCCGGACAGTCTCCTACGAGCAGTACTTC
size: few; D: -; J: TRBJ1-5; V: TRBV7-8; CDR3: CASSPTSAGQPQHF; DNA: TGTGCCAGCAGCCCGACATCTGCGGGACAGCCCCAGCATTTT
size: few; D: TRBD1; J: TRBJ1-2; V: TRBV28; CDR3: CASGQGYGYTF; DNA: TGTGCCAGCGGACAGGGCTATGGCTACACCTTC
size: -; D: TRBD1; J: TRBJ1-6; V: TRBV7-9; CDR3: CASSFYHGQGHSPLHF; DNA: TGTGCCAGCAGCTTTTACCATGGACAGGGGCACTCACCCCTCCACTTT
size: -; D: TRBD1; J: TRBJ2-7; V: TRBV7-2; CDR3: CASSLDAGQGKYF; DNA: TGTGCCAGCAGCTTAGACGCCGGACAGGGGAAGTACTTC
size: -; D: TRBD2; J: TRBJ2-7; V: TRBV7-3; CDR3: CASSLSSSGGTYEQYF; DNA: TGTGCCAGCAGCTTATCTTCTAGCGGGGGCACCTACGAGCAGTACTTC
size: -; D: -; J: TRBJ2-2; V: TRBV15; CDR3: CATSTYSVPTGELFF; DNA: TGTGCCACCAGCACTTACAGCGTTCCTACCGGGGAGCTGTTTTTT
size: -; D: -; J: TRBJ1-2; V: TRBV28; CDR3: CASSPDGTLYGYTF; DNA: TGTGCCAGCAGCCCGGACGGGACTCTCTATGGCTACACCTTC
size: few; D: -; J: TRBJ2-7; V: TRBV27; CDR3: CASSRGKISYEQYF; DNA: TGTGCCAGCAGCAGGGGCAAGATCTCCTACGAGCAGTACTTC
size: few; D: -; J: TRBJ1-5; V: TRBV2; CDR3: CASSETVLQPQHF; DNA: TGTGCCAGCAGTGAAACAGTACTCCAGCCCCAGCATTTT
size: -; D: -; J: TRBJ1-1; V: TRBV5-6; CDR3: CASSFHGGTEAFF; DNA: TGTGCCAGCAGCTTTCACGGTGGGACTGAAGCTTTCTTT
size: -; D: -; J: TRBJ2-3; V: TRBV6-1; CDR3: CASSETGAGEYF; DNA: TGTGCCAGCAGTGAAACCGGGGCTGGAGAGTATTTT
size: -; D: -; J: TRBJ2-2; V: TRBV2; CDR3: CASSEDIPNTGELFF; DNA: TGTGCCAGCAGTGAAGATATCCCGAACACCGGGGAGCTGTTTTTT
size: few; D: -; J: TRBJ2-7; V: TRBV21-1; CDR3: CASRPNPGQEYEQYF; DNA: TGTGCCAGCAGGCCCAATCCGGGACAGGAGTACGAGCAGTACTTC
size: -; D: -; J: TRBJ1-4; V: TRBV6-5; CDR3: CASSRRTATNEKLFF; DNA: TGTGCCAGCAGCCGTAGGACAGCAACTAATGAAAAACTGTTTTTT
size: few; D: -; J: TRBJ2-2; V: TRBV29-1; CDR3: CSVEMQTHTGELFF; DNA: TGCAGCGTTGAAATGCAGACTCACACCGGGGAGCTGTTTTTT